This TCR beta chain was profiled in a study of T-cell memory formation after mild COVID-19. In the study overall: The study found TCR clusters largely donor specific. Study observations and caveats: Clones that contracted clustered mainly in CM and EM if CD4+ and in EMRA if CD8+.

The sample holds a few counts of this clonotype. Its target is unknown. The junction shows a germline mismatch at one end, possibly a read error. Each CDR3 protein is one row after TCRdb ran MiXCR on the 5' RACE reads. The table lists some 490,000 distinct CDR3 sequences, approximately 18% of them singletons, with around 12% in the top ten. There are 15 residues in the CDR3. Germline CDR1 is MNHEY and CDR2 is SVGAGI. The rearrangement links TRBV6-5 to TRBJ1-2, with TRBD1 identical over 8 bases. The clonotype originates from an adult woman who had mild COVID-19 (a few samples of this study predate the infection). Cell type and time point are not known. Sequencing was performed on PBMCs or a T cell subset sorted from them (not recorded which). CDR3 in DNA: TGTGCCAGCAGCCGACTGACAGGGGCGGGCTATGTCTACACCTTC. This gives the protein CASSRLTGAGYVYTF.